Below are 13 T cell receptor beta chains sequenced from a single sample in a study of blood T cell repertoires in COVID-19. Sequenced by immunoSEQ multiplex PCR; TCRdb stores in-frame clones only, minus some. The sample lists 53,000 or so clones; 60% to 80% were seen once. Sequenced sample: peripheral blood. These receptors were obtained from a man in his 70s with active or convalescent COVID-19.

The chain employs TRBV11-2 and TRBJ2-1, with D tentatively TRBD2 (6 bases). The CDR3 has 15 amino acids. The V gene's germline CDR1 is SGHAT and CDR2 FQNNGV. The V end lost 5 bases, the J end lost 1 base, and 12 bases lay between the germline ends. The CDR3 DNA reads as TGTGCCAGCAGCAGAGCCGGGACTTCCTACAATGAGCAGTTCTTC. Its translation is CASSRAGTSYNEQFF.

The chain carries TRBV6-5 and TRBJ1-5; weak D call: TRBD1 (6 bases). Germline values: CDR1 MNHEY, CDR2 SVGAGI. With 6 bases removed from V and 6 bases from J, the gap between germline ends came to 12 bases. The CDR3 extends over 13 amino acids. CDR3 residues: CASRGQQGQPQHF. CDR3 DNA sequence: TGTGCCAGCAGAGGACAGCAGGGTCAGCCCCAGCATTTT.

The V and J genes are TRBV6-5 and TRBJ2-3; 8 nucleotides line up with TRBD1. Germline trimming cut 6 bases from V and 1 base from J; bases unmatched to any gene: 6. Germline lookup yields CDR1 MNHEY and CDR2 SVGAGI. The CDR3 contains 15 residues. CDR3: CASRLQGGGTDTQYF. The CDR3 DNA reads TGTGCCAGCAGATTACAGGGGGGAGGCACAGATACGCAGTATTTT.

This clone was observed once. CDR3 residues: CASSREQGRTDTQYF. CDR3 bases: TGTGCCAGCAGCAGAGAACAGGGGAGGACAGATACGCAGTATTTT. The chain carries TRBV7-2 and TRBJ2-3, with a possible D match to TRBD1 (7 bases). The CDR3 loop spans 15 amino acids. The V end lost 5 bases, the J end lost 3 bases, and 15 bases lay between the germline ends. Germline lookup yields CDR1 SGHTA and CDR2 FQGNSA.

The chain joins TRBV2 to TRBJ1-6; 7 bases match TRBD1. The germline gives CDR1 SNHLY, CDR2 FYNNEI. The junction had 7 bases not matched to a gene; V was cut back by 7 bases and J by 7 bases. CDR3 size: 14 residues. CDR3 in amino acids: CASTRTGGNSPLHF. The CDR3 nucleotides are TGTGCCAGCACCCGGACAGGTGGAAATTCACCCCTCCACTTT.

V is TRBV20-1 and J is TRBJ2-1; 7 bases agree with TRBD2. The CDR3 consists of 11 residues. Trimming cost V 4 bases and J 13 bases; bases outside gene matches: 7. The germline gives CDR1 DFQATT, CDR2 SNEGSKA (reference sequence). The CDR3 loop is CSANWAGVQFF. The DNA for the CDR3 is TGCAGTGCTAATTGGGCGGGAGTACAGTTCTTC.

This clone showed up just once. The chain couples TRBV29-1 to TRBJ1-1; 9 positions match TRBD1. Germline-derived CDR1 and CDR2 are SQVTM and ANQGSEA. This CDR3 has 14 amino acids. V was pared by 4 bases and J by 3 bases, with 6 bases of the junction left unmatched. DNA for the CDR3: TGCAGCGTTGGTCACAGGGGGCAGGACACTGAAGCTTTCTTT. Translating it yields CSVGHRGQDTEAFF.

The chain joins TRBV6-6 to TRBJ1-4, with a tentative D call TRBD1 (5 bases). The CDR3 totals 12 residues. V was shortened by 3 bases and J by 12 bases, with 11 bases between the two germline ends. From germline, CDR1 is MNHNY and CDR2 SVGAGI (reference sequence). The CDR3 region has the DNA TGTGCCAGCAGTTATGTAGGGGATCAACTGTTTTTT. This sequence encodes CASSYVGDQLFF.

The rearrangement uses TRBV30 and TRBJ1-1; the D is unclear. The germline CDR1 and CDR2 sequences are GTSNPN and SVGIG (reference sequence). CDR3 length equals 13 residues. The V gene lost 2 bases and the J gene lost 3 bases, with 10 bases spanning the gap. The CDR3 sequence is CAWSKERDTEAFF. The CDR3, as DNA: TGTGCCTGGAGTAAAGAAAGAGACACTGAAGCTTTCTTT.

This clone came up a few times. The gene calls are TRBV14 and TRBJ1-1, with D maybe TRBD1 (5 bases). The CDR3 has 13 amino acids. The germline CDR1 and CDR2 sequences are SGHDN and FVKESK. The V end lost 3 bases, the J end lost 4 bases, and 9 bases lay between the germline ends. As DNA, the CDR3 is TGTGCCAGCAGCCAGACAGTGAGCACTGAAGCTTTCTTT. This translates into CASSQTVSTEAFF.

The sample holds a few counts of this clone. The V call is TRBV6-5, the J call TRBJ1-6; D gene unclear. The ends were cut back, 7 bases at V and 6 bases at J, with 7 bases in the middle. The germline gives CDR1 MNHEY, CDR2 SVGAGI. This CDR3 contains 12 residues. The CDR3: CASTSSNSPLHF. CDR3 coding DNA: TGTGCCAGCACCTCGAGTAATTCACCCCTCCACTTT.

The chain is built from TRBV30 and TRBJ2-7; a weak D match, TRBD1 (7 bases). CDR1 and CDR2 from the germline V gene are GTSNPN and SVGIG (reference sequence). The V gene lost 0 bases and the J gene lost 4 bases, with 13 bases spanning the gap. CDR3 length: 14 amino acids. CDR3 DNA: TGTGCCTGGAGTGTAGGGGGGACAGAGTACGAGCAGTACTTC. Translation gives CAWSVGGTEYEQYF.

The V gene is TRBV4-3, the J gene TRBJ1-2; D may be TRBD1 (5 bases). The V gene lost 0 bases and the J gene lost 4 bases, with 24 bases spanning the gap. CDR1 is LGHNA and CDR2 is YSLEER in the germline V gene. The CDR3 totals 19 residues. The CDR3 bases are TGCGCCAGCAGCCAAGATGCGGGAGGGGCGATGCCTGTGGGCTATGGCTACACCTTC. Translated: CASSQDAGGAMPVGYGYTF.